This TCR beta chain was profiled in a study of blood T cell repertoires in COVID-19. Assay used: immunoSEQ multiplex PCR; TCRdb lists only in-frame clones, some missing. The table has approximately 330,000 clones, nearly 90% seen once. Trimming cost V 2 bases and J 5 bases; bases outside gene matches: 8. There are 16 residues in the CDR3. Germline V gene data show CDR1 as ENHRY and CDR2 as SYGVKD. Sequencing was carried out using PBMCs or T cells enriched from blood (not recorded which). V usage is TRBV10-3 and J usage is TRBJ1-2; 10 nucleotides match TRBD1. The TCR originated in a woman aged 25 to 39 who had recovered from COVID-19. CDR3 nucleotides: TGTGCCATCAGTGAGCCCCGGGACAGGGGAGAATATGGCTACACCTTC. It translates to CAISEPRDRGEYGYTF.